These T cell receptor beta chains were read from a single sample in a study of OX40 agonist ivuxolimab in advanced cancers. Libraries were prepared by immunoSEQ multiplex PCR; TCRdb keeps only in-frame clonotypes and omits some of them. This repertoire shows about 70,000 clones, about 88% found once; its top ten account for 13%. The sequences come from CD4+ or CD8+ T cells sorted from blood, collected in a trial of the OX40 agonist ivuxolimab. These receptor sequences come from an adult with an advanced solid tumor such as melanoma, head and neck, liver or kidney cancer. Each CDR3 is given without its conserved first and last residue. D genes are given only for firm matches.

v_call d_call cdr3_aa
TRBV7-3 TRBD2 ASSPTSGSPLTQF
TRBV19 TRBD1 ASSIGAGTGKF
TRBV10-3 NA AISESGGQHGYT
TRBV6-1 NA ASIAGPSYEQY
TRBV27 TRBD1 ASSSISGTGFYEQY
TRBV7-6 NA ASSLGTLGTDTQY
TRBV7-6 NA ASSKTRPPTDTQY
TRBV11-1 NA ASSLTDWGETQY
TRBV6-5 NA ASSLTRLPPTEAF
TRBV5-4 NA ASSWWTSTDTQY
TRBV2 NA ASSVGSYEQY
TRBV2 NA AEAGRALGYT
TRBV7-9 NA ASSSSPGGSLHNEQF
TRBV6-5 NA ASSHRVATEAF
TRBV10-3 NA AISDYRESCPKGHPNTGELF
TRBV6-5 NA ASSRKGARTEAF
TRBV18 NA ASSPLFDSETDTQY
TRBV6-1 TRBD1 ASSAGTGGYEQY
TRBV28 NA ASISAGPPEAF
TRBV19 TRBD1 ASSTRQGGYQPQH
TRBV2 TRBD1 ASSVDGQGIFVEAF
TRBV5-1 NA ASSLARYYEQY
TRBV5-1 NA ASSPASYEQY
TRBV2 TRBD2 ASSEERGTSDNTGELF
TRBV13 TRBD1 ASSLGQGGYEQY
TRBV7-2 NA ASSFPISVNEQF
TRBV7-3 NA ASSLRPLGTQY
TRBV19 NA ASSITSRAYEQY
TRBV10-3 TRBD2 ASSPPPGLPYEQY
TRBV6-5 NA ASSYAPNEQF
TRBV5-6 NA ASSRLKWVGLSTGELF
TRBV12-5 NA ASGLGQTEAKNIQY
TRBV14 TRBD1 ASRAGTGAGNEQF
TRBV2 NA ASSDSGGNQPQH
TRBV7-9 NA ASSPNRNEAF